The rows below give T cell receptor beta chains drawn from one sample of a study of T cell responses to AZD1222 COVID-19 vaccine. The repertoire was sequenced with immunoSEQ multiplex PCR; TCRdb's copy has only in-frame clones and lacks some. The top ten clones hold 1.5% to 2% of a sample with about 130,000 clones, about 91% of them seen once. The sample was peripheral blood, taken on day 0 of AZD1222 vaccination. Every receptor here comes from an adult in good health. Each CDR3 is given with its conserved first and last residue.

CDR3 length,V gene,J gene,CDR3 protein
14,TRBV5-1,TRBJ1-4,CASSFGGSNEKLFF
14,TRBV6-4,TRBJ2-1,CASSREWGQDEQFF
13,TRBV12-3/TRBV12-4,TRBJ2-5,CASSSRGQETQYF
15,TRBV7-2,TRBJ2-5,CASSSGGPGKETQYF
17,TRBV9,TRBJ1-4,CASSVGNGQASNEKLFF
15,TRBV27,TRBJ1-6,CASSPHRGGDSPLHF
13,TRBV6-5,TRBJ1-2,CASSITGAAGYTF
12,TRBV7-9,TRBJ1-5,CASSSLGQPQHF
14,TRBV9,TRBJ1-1,CASSLRGGNTEAFF
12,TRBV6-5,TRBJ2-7,CASRGPTYEQYF
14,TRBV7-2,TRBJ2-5,CASSFRNLLETQYF
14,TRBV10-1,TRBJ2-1,CASSDGSSHNEQFF
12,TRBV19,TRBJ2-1,CASSSMAGGPLF
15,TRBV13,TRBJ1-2,CASSLGGQGYHGYTF
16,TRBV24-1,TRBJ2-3,CATSDETSGGPDTQYF
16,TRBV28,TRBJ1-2,CASRKGSTGMGYGYTF
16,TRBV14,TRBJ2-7,CASSQVGFGPAYEQYF
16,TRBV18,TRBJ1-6,CASSQRSRGDNSPLHF
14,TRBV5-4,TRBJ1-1,CASSLVRGNTEAFF
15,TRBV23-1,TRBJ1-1,CASSQTTGGFGEAFF
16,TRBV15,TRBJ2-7,CATSRDQYRGAYEQYF
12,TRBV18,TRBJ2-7,CASSGGGDEQYF
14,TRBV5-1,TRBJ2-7,CASSFLTDPYEQYF
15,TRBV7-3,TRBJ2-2,CASSFGQGNTGELFF
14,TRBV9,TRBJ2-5,CASSVDAHGETQYF
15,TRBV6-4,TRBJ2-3,CASSLGDTSTDTQYF
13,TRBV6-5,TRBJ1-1,CASSPGVNTEAFF